This passage covers 27 T cell receptor beta chains from one sample sequenced in a study of Ad26.COV2.S vaccination and SARS-CoV-2 variants. The method was immunoSEQ multiplex PCR; TCRdb's version includes in-frame clones alone and lacks a portion of them. The sample shows approximately 400,000 clones, 90% to 95% of them seen only once. This sample comprised peripheral blood, obtained after recovery from COVID-19. These receptor sequences come from a human donor who had recovered from COVID-19.

The chain employs TRBV7-9 and TRBJ2-5; TRBD1 matches 7 bases. V was pared by 5 bases and J by 5 bases, with 11 bases of the junction left unmatched. Germline CDR1 SEHNR, CDR2 FQNEAQ (reference sequence). CDR3 size: 15 residues. The CDR3 here is CASSPGQGVGETQYF. CDR3 DNA sequence: TGTGCCAGCAGCCCCGGCCAGGGGGTGGGGGAGACCCAGTACTTC.

The CDR3 DNA is TGTGCCAGCAGCCCACCAGACAGGGTCGCTGGCTACACCTTC. The encoded protein is CASSPPDRVAGYTF. This sequence joins TRBV9 and TRBJ1-2; 7 bases match TRBD1. With 4 bases clipped from V and 7 bases from J, the junction kept 10 bases outside the gene matches. Germline CDR1 SGDLS, CDR2 YYNGEE. The CDR3 runs 14 residues.

This rearrangement joins TRBV2 to TRBJ1-4, with D possibly being TRBD1 (6 bases). This CDR3 region has 19 residues. The ends were cut back, 0 bases at V and 8 bases at J, with 25 bases in the middle. Germline assignment: CDR1 SNHLY and CDR2 FYNNEI. In DNA, the CDR3 is TGTGCCAGCAGTGAAGCTCGCGCTGGATCGCTCGGGGGGCGAGAAAAACTGTTTTTT. Protein sequence: CASSEARAGSLGGREKLFF.

In its sample, this clone was seen a few times. The gene calls are TRBV6-5 and TRBJ2-5, with D uncertain. The CDR3 sequence is 12 residues long. CDR1 and CDR2 from the germline V gene are MNHEY and SVGAGI. Trimming took 0 bases from V and 4 from J, leaving 3 bases between them. The CDR3 DNA follows: TGTGCCAGCAGTTACTCGAGAGAGACCCAGTACTTC. Amino acids: CASSYSRETQYF.

This rearrangement joins TRBV27 to TRBJ2-5; 9 bases are a match to TRBD2. V shed 6 bases and J 3 bases; nucleotides not matched to a gene: 8. Germline assignment: CDR1 MNHEY and CDR2 SMNVEV (reference sequence). This CDR3 is 15 amino acids long. The CDR3 reads CASRSSGTSKETQYF. As DNA, the CDR3 is TGTGCCAGCAGATCCTCCGGGACTAGCAAAGAGACCCAGTACTTC.

CDR3 DNA sequence: TGTGCCAGTAGTATTCGGGGGATGTACTATGGCTACACCTTC. It encodes CASSIRGMYYGYTF. The J gene is TRBJ1-2, the V gene TRBV19; D is perhaps TRBD1 (5 bases). CDR3 length: 14 residues. Germline V CDR1 and CDR2: LNHDA, SQIVND (reference sequence). V lost 3 bases and J 3 bases, leaving 11 bases between the germline ends.

This clone was seen only once. The rearrangement joins TRBV6-1 to TRBJ2-6; the match to TRBD1 covers 9 bases. Germline values: CDR1 MNHNS, CDR2 SASEGT. The CDR3 spans 18 residues. The trim removed 1 base at V and 0 bases at J, leaving 4 bases unmatched. CDR3 nucleotide sequence: TGTGCCAGCAGTGAAGAGTGGACAGGGGCCTCTGGGGCCAACGTCCTGACTTTC. Amino acids: CASSEEWTGASGANVLTF.

The J gene is TRBJ2-5, the V gene TRBV19; D unclear. CDR3 length: 15 residues. Germline CDR1 is LNHDA and CDR2 is SQIVND (reference sequence). Deletions cut 1 base from V and 0 bases from J, with 9 bases between. The CDR3 is CASSIGGRYQETQYF. The CDR3 DNA follows: TGTGCCAGTAGTATAGGGGGAAGGTACCAAGAGACCCAGTACTTC.

The CDR3: CASSLSRGGGLGYTF. The CDR3 DNA reads as TGTGCCAGCAGCTTAAGTAGAGGAGGGGGCCTAGGCTACACCTTC. The chain is built from TRBV7-3 and TRBJ1-2; 7 bases fit TRBD1. Looked up from germline, CDR1 is SGHTA and CDR2 is FQGTGA. V dropped 1 base and J dropped 8; count of bases not matched to a gene: 10. The CDR3 contains 15 residues.

J is TRBJ2-5 and V is TRBV5-1, with 14 positions matching TRBD2. The germline V gene has CDR1 SGHRS and CDR2 YFSETQ. The CDR3 has 18 amino acids. V lost 4 bases to trimming and J lost 2 bases; unmatched junction nucleotides: 10. This chain's CDR3 is CASSPGLAGGLPQETQYF. DNA of the CDR3: TGCGCCAGCAGCCCCGGACTAGCGGGGGGCCTCCCACAAGAGACCCAGTACTTC.

This sequence joins TRBV21-1 and TRBJ2-7; the D call in the table, TRBD1, was not verified against the DNA. TRBV21-1 is assigned pseudogene status. The CDR3 spans 18 residues. This CDR3 is CASSKPGKVQGSRNEQYF. The CDR3 DNA reads as TGTGCCAGCAGCAAGCCCGGCAAGGTGCAGGGATCAAGAAACGAGCAGTACTTC.

The sample holds one count of this clone. Other nucleotide sequences in the sample specify the same CDR3. The chain couples TRBV5-4 to TRBJ2-7, with D possibly being TRBD1 or TRBD2 (5 bases each). Germline V gene lookup returns CDR1 SGHNT and CDR2 YYREEE (reference sequence). V was clipped by 0 bases and J by 3 bases, with 7 bases between them. This CDR3 is built from 13 residues. The DNA for the CDR3 is TGTGCCAGCAGCTTGGGTGGGGGCTACGAGCAGTACTTC. Encoded protein: CASSLGGGYEQYF.

The CDR3 protein is CASSPGLAEEQYF. DNA for the CDR3: TGCGCCAGCAGCCCGGGTCTAGCTGAGGAGCAGTACTTC. The gene calls are TRBV4-1 and TRBJ2-7, with TRBD2 as a possible D gene (5 bases). Germline lookup yields CDR1 MGHRA and CDR2 YSYEKL. Trimming cost V 4 bases and J 7 bases, with 14 bases left between them. The CDR3 is 13 residues long.

The chain employs TRBV2 and TRBJ2-3; 10 bases map to TRBD1. The CDR3 length is 15 residues. V dropped 5 bases and J dropped 3; count of bases not matched to a gene: 5. Germline values: CDR1 SNHLY, CDR2 FYNNEI. CDR3 residues: CASSSDRGRTDTQYF. The CDR3 DNA reads TGTGCCAGCAGTTCAGACAGGGGGCGAACAGATACGCAGTATTTT.

V gene TRBV21-1 combines with J gene TRBJ2-7; the table's TRBD2 call for D was not verified on the DNA. TRBV21-1 is a pseudogene. The CDR3 spans 16 residues. CDR3 residues: CASSKLLRGKSYEQYF. The CDR3 DNA reads TGTGCCAGCAGCAAATTATTACGCGGGAAGTCCTACGAGCAGTACTTC.

J is TRBJ1-6 and V is TRBV19; 7 bases align to TRBD1. The CDR3 runs to 17 residues. Germline loops: CDR1 LNHDA, CDR2 SQIVND (reference sequence). V shed 3 bases and J 1 base; nucleotides not matched to a gene: 6. The CDR3 protein is CASSIRSGGSYNSPLHF. The CDR3 DNA sequence: TGTGCCAGTAGTATCCGATCAGGGGGTTCCTATAATTCACCCCTCCACTTT.

The chain links TRBV9 to TRBJ1-2; 10 bases are shared with TRBD1. The CDR3 spans 17 residues. Trimming took 0 bases from V and 2 from J; bases not matched to a gene: 7. The germline CDR1 and CDR2 sequences are SGDLS and YYNGEE. The CDR3 region has the DNA TGTGCCAGCAGCGTAGGAGACAGGGGGCGAGGGAACTATGGCTACACCTTC. Protein: CASSVGDRGRGNYGYTF.

The chain recombines TRBV7-9 with TRBJ1-4; a weak D match, TRBD1 (5 bases). The V gene's germline CDR1 is SEHNR and CDR2 FQNEAQ (reference sequence). The CDR3 runs to 16 residues. V lost 4 bases and J 0 bases, leaving 12 bases between the germline ends. CDR3 amino acids: CASSSGTFATNEKLFF. CDR3 DNA sequence: TGTGCCAGCAGCTCAGGGACGTTTGCAACTAATGAAAAACTGTTTTTT. The whole variable domain, remainder taken from reference TRBV7-9 and TRBJ1-4, is DTGVSQNPRHKITKRGQNVTFRCDPISEHNRLYWYRQTLGQGPEFLTYFQNEAQLEKSRLLSDRFSAERPKGSFSTLEIQRTEQGDSAMYLCASSSGTFATNEKLFFGSGTQLSVL.

This clone occurred once. V usage is TRBV10-1 and J usage is TRBJ1-1; D remains ambiguous. Germline CDR1 and CDR2: WNHNN and SYGVQD (reference sequence). Between the trimmed V and J ends, which lost 4 bases and 2 bases, there was a span of 11 bases. The CDR3 has 14 amino acids. CDR3 sequence: CASSGSRLNTEAFF. CDR3 in DNA: TGCGCCAGCAGTGGATCACGGCTCAACACTGAAGCTTTCTTT.

The V gene is TRBV19, the J gene TRBJ2-1, with D perhaps TRBD2 (6 bases). Trimming took off 4 bases at V and 1 base at J, with 17 bases between the two ends. Germline loops: CDR1 LNHDA, CDR2 SQIVND (reference sequence). This CDR3 spans 17 amino acids. CDR3 coding DNA: TGTGCCAGTAGTACCCGGGTGGCCAGCGGGTCCTACAATGAGCAGTTCTTC. This sequence encodes CASSTRVASGSYNEQFF.

The J gene is TRBJ1-1, the V gene TRBV6-6; D uncertain. There are 14 residues in the CDR3. Germline values: CDR1 MNHNY, CDR2 SVGAGI (reference sequence). Trimming took 6 bases from V and 1 from J, leaving 12 bases between them. CDR3 residues: CASRPPDWNTEAFF. In nucleotides, the CDR3 is TGTGCCAGCAGGCCACCTGACTGGAACACTGAAGCTTTCTTT.

CDR3 sequence (DNA): TGCGCCAGCAGCGCTGCAGGGGTCTCTGGAAACACCATATATTTT. Its protein is CASSAAGVSGNTIYF. The gene calls are TRBV5-1 and TRBJ1-3; maybe TRBD1 (6 bases). CDR3 length: 15 amino acids. V was cut by 4 bases and J by 0 bases, with 11 bases left in between. Germline assignment: CDR1 SGHRS and CDR2 YFSETQ. The full variable domain, in which reference TRBV5-1 and TRBJ1-3 provide the parts outside the CDR3, is KAGVTQTPRYLIKTRGQQVTLSCSPISGHRSVSWYQQTPGQGLQFLFEYFSETQRNKGNFPGRFSGRQFSNSRSEMNVSTLELGDSALYLCASSAAGVSGNTIYFGEGSWLTVV.

The chain has TRBV5-6 and TRBJ2-5; TRBD1 aligns across 7 bases. Trimming cost V 3 bases and J 2 bases; bases outside gene matches: 4. This CDR3 spans 14 amino acids. From germline, CDR1 is SGHDT and CDR2 YYEEEE. CDR3 bases: TGTGCCAGCAGCTCACAGGGGATACAAGAGACCCAGTACTTC. Protein sequence: CASSSQGIQETQYF.

This chain links TRBV5-1 with TRBJ2-3; D gene uncertain. Trimming pared 0 bases from V and 5 bases from J, leaving 13 bases between. The CDR3 is made up of 15 amino acids. Germline V lookup: CDR1 SGHRS, CDR2 YFSETQ. The CDR3 region is CASSLEAVNGDTQYF. CDR3 coding DNA: TGCGCCAGCAGCTTGGAGGCCGTCAACGGAGATACGCAGTATTTT.

The rearrangement uses TRBV7-6 and TRBJ2-5, with TRBD2 matching over 11 bases. The CDR3 extends over 15 amino acids. V was clipped by 6 bases and J by 5 bases; unmatched bases: 8. Germline-derived CDR1 and CDR2 are SGHVS and FNYEAQ. The CDR3 sequence is CASSLSGGAYETQYF. DNA of the CDR3: TGTGCCAGCAGTCTTAGCGGGGGGGCGTATGAGACCCAGTACTTC.

This rearrangement joins TRBV7-9 to TRBJ2-2; D is undetermined. V lost 5 bases and J 1 base, leaving 11 bases between the germline ends. CDR1 is SEHNR, CDR2 FQNEAQ, per germline (reference sequence). This CDR3 comprises 15 residues. CDR3 sequence: CASSPSTRNTGELFF. The CDR3, as DNA: TGTGCCAGCAGCCCATCGACCCGGAACACCGGGGAGCTGTTTTTT.

This chain links TRBV9 with TRBJ2-7, with D perhaps matching TRBD1 (6 bases). The CDR3 runs 16 residues. Trimming pared 0 bases from V and 2 bases from J, leaving 15 bases between. Germline V lookup: CDR1 SGDLS, CDR2 YYNGEE. The CDR3 protein is CASSVEAGAETYEQYF. The CDR3 DNA follows: TGTGCCAGCAGCGTAGAAGCAGGGGCGGAAACCTACGAGCAGTACTTC.